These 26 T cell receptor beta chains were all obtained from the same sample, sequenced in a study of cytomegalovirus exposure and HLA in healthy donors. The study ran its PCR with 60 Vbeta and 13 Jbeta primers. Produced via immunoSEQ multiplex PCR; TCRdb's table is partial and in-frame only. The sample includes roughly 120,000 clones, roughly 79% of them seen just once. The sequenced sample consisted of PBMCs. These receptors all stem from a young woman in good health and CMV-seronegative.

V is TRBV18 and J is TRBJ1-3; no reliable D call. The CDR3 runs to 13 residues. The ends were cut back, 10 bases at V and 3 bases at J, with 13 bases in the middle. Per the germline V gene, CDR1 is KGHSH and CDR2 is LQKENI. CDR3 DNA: TGTGCCACCCGAGGTCCAGATGGAAACACCATATATTTT. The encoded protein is CATRGPDGNTIYF.

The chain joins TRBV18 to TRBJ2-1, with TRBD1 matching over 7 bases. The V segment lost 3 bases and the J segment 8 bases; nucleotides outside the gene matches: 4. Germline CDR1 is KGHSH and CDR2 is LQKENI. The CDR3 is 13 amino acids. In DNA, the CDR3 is TGTGCCAGCTCACCTGACACAGGGGATGAGCAGTTCTTC. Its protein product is CASSPDTGDEQFF.

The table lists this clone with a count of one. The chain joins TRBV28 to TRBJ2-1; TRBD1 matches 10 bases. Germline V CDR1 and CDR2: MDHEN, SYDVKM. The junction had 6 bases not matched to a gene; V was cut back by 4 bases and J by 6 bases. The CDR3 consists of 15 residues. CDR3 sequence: CASSSLGTGANEQFF. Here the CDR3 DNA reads TGTGCCAGCAGTTCACTAGGGACAGGGGCCAATGAGCAGTTCTTC.

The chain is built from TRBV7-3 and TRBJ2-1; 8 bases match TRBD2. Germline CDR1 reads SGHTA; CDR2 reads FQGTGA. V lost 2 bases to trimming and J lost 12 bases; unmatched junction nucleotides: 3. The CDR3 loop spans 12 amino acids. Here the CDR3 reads CASSLGGTRQFF. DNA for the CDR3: TGTGCCAGCAGCTTAGGGGGGACTAGGCAGTTCTTC.

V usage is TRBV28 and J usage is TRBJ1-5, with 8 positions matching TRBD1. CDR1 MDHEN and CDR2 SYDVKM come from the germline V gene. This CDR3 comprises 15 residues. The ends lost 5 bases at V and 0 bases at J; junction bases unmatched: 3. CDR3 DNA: TGTGCCAGCAGTAGGACAGGGAATAGCAATCAGCCCCAGCATTTT. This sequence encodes CASSRTGNSNQPQHF.

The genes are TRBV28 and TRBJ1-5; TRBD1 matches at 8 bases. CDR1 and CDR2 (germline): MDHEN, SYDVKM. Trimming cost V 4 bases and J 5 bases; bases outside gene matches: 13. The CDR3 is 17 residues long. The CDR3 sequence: CASSYPRGTGMDQPQHF. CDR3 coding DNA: TGTGCCAGCAGTTACCCCCGAGGGACAGGCATGGATCAGCCCCAGCATTTT.

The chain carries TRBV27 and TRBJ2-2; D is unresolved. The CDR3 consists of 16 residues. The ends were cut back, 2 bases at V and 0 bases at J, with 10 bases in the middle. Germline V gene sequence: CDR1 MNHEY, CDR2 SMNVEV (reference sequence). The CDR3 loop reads CASSLILFANTGELFF. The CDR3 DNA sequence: TGTGCCAGCAGTTTAATCTTATTCGCGAACACCGGGGAGCTGTTTTTT.

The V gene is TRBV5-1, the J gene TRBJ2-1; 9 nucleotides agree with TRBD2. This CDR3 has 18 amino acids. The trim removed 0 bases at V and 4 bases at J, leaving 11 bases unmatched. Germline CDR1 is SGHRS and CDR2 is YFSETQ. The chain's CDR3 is CASSLEIGALAGYNEQFF. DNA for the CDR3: TGCGCCAGCAGCTTGGAGATCGGGGCCCTAGCGGGGTACAATGAGCAGTTCTTC.

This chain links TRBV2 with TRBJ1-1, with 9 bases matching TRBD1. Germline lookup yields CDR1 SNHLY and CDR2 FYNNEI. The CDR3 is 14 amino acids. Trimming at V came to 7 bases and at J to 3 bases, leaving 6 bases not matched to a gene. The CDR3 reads CASTMDRGYTEAFF. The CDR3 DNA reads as TGTGCCAGCACTATGGACAGGGGCTACACTGAAGCTTTCTTT.

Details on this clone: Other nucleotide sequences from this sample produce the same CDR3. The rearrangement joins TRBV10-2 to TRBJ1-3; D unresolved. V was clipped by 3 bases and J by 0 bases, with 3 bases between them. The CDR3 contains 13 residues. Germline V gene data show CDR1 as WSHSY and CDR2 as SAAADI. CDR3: CASSDSSGNTIYF. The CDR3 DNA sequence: TGCGCCAGCAGTGATAGCTCTGGAAACACCATATATTTT.

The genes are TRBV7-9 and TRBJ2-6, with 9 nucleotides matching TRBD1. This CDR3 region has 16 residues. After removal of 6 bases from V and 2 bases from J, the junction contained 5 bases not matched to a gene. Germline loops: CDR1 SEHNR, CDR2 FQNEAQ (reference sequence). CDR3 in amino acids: CASRGQGNPGANVLTF. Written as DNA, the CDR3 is TGTGCCAGCAGGGGACAGGGCAACCCTGGGGCCAACGTCCTGACTTTC.

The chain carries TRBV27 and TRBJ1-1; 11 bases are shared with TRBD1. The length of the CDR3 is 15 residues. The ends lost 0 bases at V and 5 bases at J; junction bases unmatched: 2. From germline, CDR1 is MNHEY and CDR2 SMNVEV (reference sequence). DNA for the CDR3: TGTGCCAGCAGTTTATCGGGGACAGGGGGGACTGAAGCTTTCTTT. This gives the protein CASSLSGTGGTEAFF.

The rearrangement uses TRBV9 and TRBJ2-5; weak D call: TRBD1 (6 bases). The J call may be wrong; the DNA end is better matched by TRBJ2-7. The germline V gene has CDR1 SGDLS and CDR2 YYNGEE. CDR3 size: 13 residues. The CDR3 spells CASSVGTIYEQYF. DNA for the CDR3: TGTGCCAGCAGCGTTGGGACAATTTACGAGCAGTACTTC.

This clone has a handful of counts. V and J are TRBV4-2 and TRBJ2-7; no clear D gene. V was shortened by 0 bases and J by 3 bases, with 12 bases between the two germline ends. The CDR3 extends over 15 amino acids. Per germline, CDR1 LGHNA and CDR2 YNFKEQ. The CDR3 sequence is CASSQDFLGDYEQYF. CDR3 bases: TGTGCCAGCAGCCAAGATTTTTTGGGCGACTACGAGCAGTACTTC.

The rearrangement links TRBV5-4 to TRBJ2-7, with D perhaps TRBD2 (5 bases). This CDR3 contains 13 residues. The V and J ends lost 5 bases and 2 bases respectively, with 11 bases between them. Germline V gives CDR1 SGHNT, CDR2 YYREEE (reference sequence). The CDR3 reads CASRPDSTYEQYF. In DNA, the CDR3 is TGTGCCAGCAGACCGGACTCTACCTACGAGCAGTACTTC.

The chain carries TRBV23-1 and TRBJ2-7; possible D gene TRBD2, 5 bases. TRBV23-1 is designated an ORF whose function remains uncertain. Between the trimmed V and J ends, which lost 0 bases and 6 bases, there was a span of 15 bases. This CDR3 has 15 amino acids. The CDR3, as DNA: TGCGCCAGCAGTCAATCCGGGGTACCAACTGGCGAGCAGTACTTC. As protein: CASSQSGVPTGEQYF.

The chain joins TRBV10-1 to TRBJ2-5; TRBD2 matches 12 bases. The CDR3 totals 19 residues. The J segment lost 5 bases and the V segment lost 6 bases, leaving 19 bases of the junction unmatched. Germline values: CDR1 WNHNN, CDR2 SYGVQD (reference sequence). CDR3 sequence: CASRPSRGASGRARETQYF. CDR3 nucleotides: TGCGCCAGCAGACCGTCGCGAGGGGCTAGCGGGAGGGCCCGGGAGACCCAGTACTTC.

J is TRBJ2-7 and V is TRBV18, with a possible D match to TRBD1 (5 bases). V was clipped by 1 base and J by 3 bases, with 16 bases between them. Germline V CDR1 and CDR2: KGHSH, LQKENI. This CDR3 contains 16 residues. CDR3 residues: CASSPLVGAVFYEQYF. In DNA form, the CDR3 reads TGTGCCAGCTCACCACTGGTAGGGGCGGTATTCTACGAGCAGTACTTC.

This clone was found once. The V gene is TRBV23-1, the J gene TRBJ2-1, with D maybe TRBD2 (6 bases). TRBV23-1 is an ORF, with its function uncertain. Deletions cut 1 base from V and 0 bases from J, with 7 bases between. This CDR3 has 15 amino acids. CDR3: CASSQWGGSYNEQFF. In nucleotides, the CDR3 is TGCGCCAGCAGTCAATGGGGAGGCTCCTACAATGAGCAGTTCTTC.

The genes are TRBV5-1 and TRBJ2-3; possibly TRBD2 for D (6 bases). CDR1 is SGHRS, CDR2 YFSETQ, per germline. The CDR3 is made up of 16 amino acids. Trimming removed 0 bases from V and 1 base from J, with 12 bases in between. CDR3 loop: CASSLALSGGTDTQYF. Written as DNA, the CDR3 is TGCGCCAGCAGCTTGGCCCTATCGGGAGGCACAGATACGCAGTATTTT. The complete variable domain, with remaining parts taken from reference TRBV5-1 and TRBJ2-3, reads KAGVTQTPRYLIKTRGQQVTLSCSPISGHRSVSWYQQTPGQGLQFLFEYFSETQRNKGNFPGRFSGRQFSNSRSEMNVSTLELGDSALYLCASSLALSGGTDTQYFGPGTRLTVL.

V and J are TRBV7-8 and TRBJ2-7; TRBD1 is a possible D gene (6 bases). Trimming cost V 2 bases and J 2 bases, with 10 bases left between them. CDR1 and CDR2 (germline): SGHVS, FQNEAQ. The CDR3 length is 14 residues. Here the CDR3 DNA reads TGTGCCAGCAGCTTAATGACAGGAACCTACGAGCAGTACTTC. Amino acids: CASSLMTGTYEQYF.

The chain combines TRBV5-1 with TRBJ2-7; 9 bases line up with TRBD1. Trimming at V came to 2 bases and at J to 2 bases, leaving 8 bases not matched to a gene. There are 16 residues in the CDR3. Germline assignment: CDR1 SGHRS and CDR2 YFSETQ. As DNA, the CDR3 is TGCGCCAGCAGCTTCCTCGAAGGGACAGGGCCCTACGAGCAGTACTTC. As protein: CASSFLEGTGPYEQYF.

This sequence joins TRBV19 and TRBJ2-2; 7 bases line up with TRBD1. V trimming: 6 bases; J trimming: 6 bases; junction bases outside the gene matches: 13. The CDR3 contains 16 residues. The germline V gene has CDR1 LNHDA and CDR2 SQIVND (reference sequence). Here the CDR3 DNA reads TGTGCCAGTAGGCCTAGGGGGAGAGACAGGGCCGGGGAGCTGTTTTTT. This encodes CASRPRGRDRAGELFF.

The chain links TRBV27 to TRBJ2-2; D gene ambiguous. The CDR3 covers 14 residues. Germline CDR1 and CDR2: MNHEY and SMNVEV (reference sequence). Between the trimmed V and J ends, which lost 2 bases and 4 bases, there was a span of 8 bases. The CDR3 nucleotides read TGTGCCAGCAGTTTAGAGCCTCGCACCGGGGAGCTGTTTTTT. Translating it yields CASSLEPRTGELFF.

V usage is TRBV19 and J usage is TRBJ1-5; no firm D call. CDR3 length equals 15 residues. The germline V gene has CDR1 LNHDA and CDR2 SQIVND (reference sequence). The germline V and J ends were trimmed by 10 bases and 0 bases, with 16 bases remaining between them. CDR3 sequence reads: CATLRDGASNQPQHF. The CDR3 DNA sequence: TGTGCCACCCTAAGAGATGGAGCTAGCAATCAGCCCCAGCATTTT.

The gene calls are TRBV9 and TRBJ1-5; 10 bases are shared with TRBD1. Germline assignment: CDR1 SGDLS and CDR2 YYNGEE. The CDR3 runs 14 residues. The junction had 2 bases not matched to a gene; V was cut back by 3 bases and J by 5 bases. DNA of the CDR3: TGTGCCAGCAGCGCAGGGACAGGGGATCAGCCCCAGCATTTT. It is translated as CASSAGTGDQPQHF.